This T cell receptor beta chain comes out of a study of control samples from healthy donors and cancer patients. Trimming removed 5 bases from V and 7 bases from J, with 15 bases in between. This CDR3 has 15 amino acids. Germline V gene sequence: CDR1 LNHDA, CDR2 SQIVND (reference sequence). The protocol was immunoSEQ multiplex PCR, while the TCRdb copy is restricted to in-frame clones and leaves out a portion. The data contain approximately 68,000 clones, approximately 83% of them singletons. Sequencing was done on a sample of blood. The sequence derives from a man in his fifties or sixties in good health. This sequence joins TRBV19 and TRBJ1-6; maybe TRBD1 (6 bases). The CDR3 reads CASSPTTGRNSPLHF. DNA of the CDR3: TGTGCCAGTAGTCCCACGACAGGACGGAATTCACCCCTCCACTTT.